This T cell receptor beta chain was captured in a study of T cells in Graves' hyperthyroidism and ophthalmopathy. Study-wide results and limits: Most clonotypes expanded in thyroid above 0.001 were likewise present in blood.

CDR1 is SGHTA and CDR2 is FQGNSA in the germline V gene. Trimming pared 3 bases from V and 9 bases from J, leaving 15 bases between. The CDR3 runs 14 residues. RNA transcripts served as the template for amplifying TCR beta CDR3 regions. HTBI primers were employed in a first-round RT-PCR of the TCR CDR3. TCRdb independently ran MiXCR on the multiplex PCR reads; one entry per CDR3 protein. The table lists nearly 600,000 distinct CDR3 sequences, 11% to 15% of them singletons. This clonotype was counted at least ten times. The target antigen is unknown. The sequence was collected from a woman between 18 and 29 years old with Graves' ophthalmopathy. Sequencing input: blood. The gene calls are TRBV7-2 and TRBJ1-3, with D possibly being TRBD1 (5 bases). The CDR3 bases are TGTGCCAGCAGCTTCACCCAGGGCTGGAGCACCATATATTTT. This codes for CASSFTQGWSTIYF.